This T cell receptor beta chain was sequenced for a study of cytomegalovirus exposure and HLA in healthy donors. Findings and limits, study-wide: Fewer than 20,000 TCR beta sequences were associated with HLA alleles at 0.05 false discovery rate in a later analysis. Sequencing artifact likely explains a cluster of highly shared sequence variants. TCR beta V- and J-gene trimming was later associated with a missense DCLRE1C variant. Specificity of a few CMV-associated chains for CMV antigens was verified in vitro.

The trim removed 5 bases at V and 0 bases at J, leaving 4 bases unmatched. The CDR3 is made up of 15 amino acids. The germline V gene encodes CDR1 MGHRA and CDR2 YSYEKL. Regarding this clone: Its antigen remains unidentified.

The PCR ran on 60 Vbeta and 13 Jbeta primers. Sequencing used immunoSEQ multiplex PCR; TCRdb keeps in-frame clones, though not all of them. In the table there are about 240,000 clones, about 85% of which are singletons. The gene calls are TRBV4-1 and TRBJ1-2, with TRBD1 identical over 9 bases. The receptor comes from a girl aged 2-10 years in good health and CMV-seronegative. Specimen: PBMCs. CDR3 nucleotides: TGCGCCAGCAGCGGAGGACAGGGGTCTAACTATGGCTACACCTTC. It specifies CASSGGQGSNYGYTF.